The following is a T cell receptor (beta chain) sequence with its context. The data derive from a study of graft-versus-host responses after intestinal transplantation. Study information: Anti-thymocyte globulin induction, then tacrolimus and steroids for about three years, went to all recipients.

Sequencing used immunoSEQ multiplex PCR; TCRdb keeps in-frame clones, though not all of them. The data show some 45,000 clones, about 94% seen once. Germline V gene lookup returns CDR1 SGHTA and CDR2 FQGTGA. The CDR3 runs 16 residues. V lost 4 bases to trimming and J lost 0 bases, with 12 bases between them. This TCR was recovered from a human patient who received an intestinal transplant, so some T cells may come from the graft donor. The chain employs TRBV7-3 and TRBJ2-2; either TRBD1 or TRBD2 may fit D (5 bases each). The specimen comprised PBMCs, sampled 330 to 350 days after intestinal transplant. CDR3 sequence reads: CASSSRGPTNTGELFF. CDR3 nucleotide sequence: TGTGCCAGCAGCTCCCGGGGACCAACGAACACCGGGGAGCTGTTTTTT.